This T cell receptor beta chain appears in the sequencing data of a study of T-cell memory formation after mild COVID-19. Notes on the study in general: Day 15 to 85 contracting clones showed balanced CD4/CD8; later expanders leaned CD4+.

This clonotype was counted between two and nine times. The target antigen is unknown. TCRalpha and TCRbeta libraries used 5'RACE with constant-segment primers and UMIs. TCRdb called the 5' RACE reads again in MiXCR, with one record for every CDR3 protein. The table has roughly 280,000 distinct CDR3 sequences, roughly 8.2% seen once; the top ten hold roughly 22%. Germline CDR1 reads DFQATT; CDR2 reads SNEGSKA (reference sequence). This CDR3 spans 15 amino acids. V was clipped by 6 bases and J by 2 bases, with 20 bases between them. The sequenced material came from PBMCs or a T cell subset sorted from them (not recorded which). This chain uses TRBV20-1 with TRBJ2-7; possible D gene TRBD2, 5 bases. This sequence originates from a man between 18 and 29 years old who had mild COVID-19 (a few samples of this study predate the infection). Cell type and time point are not known. The DNA for the CDR3 is TGCAGTGCGGACTCTGGAGCTTCGGGGACCTACGAGCAGTACTTC. Protein: CSADSGASGTYEQYF.